This T cell receptor beta chain was found in a study of CD8 T cells in Susac syndrome. TCR beta was sequenced from blood CD8+ and CD4+ T cells. The multiple sclerosis controls, all treatment-naive patients, had relapsing-remitting disease that was stable or active. CD8+ and CD4+ T cells were negatively isolated; TEMRA cells were FACS-enriched. With 1 base removed from V and 5 bases from J, the gap between germline ends came to 11 bases. This CDR3 spans 14 amino acids. Germline CDR1 and CDR2: LGHNA and YSLEER. This clonotype was seen once. Reverse transcription of about 0.5 to 1 ug RNA was carried out with random hexamers. Amplification of TCR beta CDR3 used immunoSEQ multiplex PCR across 54 Vbeta and 13 Jbeta. TCRdb re-analysed the immunoSEQ multiplex PCR reads in MiXCR, keeping a single row per CDR3 protein. The sample yields 40,000 to 55,000 distinct CDR3 sequences, around 93% seen once.

The rearrangement joins TRBV4-3 to TRBJ1-1; D perhaps matches TRBD1 (5 bases). This receptor was taken from a human donor with multiple sclerosis. The sequenced sample was CD8+ T cells from PBMCs. In DNA, the CDR3 is TGCGCCAGCAGCCAAGCCCAGGGTTGGACTGAAGCTTTCTTT. This gives the protein CASSQAQGWTEAFF.